This entry lists 2 T cell receptor beta chains sequenced from one sample in a study of Graves' ophthalmopathy and Graves' hyperthyroidism. Amplified TCR beta CDR3 regions were obtained using RNA transcripts as template. HTBI primers served in a first-round RT-PCR, which a second-round multiplex PCR followed. TCRdb recomputed calls from the multiplex PCR reads with MiXCR, one row per CDR3 protein. The sample records roughly 610,000 distinct CDR3 sequences, roughly 20% being singletons. Sequencing was performed on peripheral blood. The receptor source for this set is a woman younger than 30 with stable Graves' hyperthyroidism. Some clones in this sample may be carry-over from other donors' samples.

The V call is TRBV12-5, the J call TRBJ1-5, with a tentative D call TRBD1 (6 bases). CDR1 is LGHNT and CDR2 is FRNRAP in the germline V gene. The V end lost 0 bases, the J end lost 0 bases, and 18 bases lay between the germline ends. The CDR3 runs to 19 residues. The CDR3: CASGLVLPQGYLSNQPQHF. The CDR3 DNA is TGTGCTAGTGGTTTGGTACTACCCCAGGGGTACCTTAGCAATCAGCCCCAGCATTTT.

This clonotype has a handful of counts. The chain uses TRBV19 and TRBJ2-7; no definite D call. V was clipped by 3 bases and J by 2 bases, with 11 bases between them. This CDR3 has 14 residues. Looked up from germline, CDR1 is LNHDA and CDR2 is SQIVND (reference sequence). The CDR3 coding sequence is TGTGCCAGTAGTATCCAGCCCGGCCCCTACGAGCAGTACTTC. Translated, it gives CASSIQPGPYEQYF.